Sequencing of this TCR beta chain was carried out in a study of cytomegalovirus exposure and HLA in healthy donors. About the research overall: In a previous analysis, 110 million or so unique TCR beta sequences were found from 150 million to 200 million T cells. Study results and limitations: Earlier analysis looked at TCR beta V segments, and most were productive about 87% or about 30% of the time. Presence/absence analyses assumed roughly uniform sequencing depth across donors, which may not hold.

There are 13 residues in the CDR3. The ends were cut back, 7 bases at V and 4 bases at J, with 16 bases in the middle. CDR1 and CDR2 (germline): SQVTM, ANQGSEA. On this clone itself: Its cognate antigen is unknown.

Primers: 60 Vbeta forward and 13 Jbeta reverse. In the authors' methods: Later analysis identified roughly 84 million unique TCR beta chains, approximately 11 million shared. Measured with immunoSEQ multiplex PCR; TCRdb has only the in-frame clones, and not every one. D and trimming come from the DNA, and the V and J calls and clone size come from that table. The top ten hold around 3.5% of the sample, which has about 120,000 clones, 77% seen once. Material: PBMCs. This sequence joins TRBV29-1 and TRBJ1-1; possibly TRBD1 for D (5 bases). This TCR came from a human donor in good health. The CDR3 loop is CSAAAGGSTEAFF. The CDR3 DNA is TGCAGCGCTGCGGCGGGGGGATCCACTGAAGCTTTCTTT.